This T cell receptor beta chain was identified during a study of cytomegalovirus exposure and HLA in healthy donors. General study results and limits: Follow-up analysis later connected one missense variant in DCLRE1C with trimming of TCR beta V- and J-genes.

Germline loops: CDR1 SGHRS, CDR2 YFSETQ. Trimming left V 1 base short and J 7 bases short, with 8 bases between. The CDR3 length is 13 residues. Primers included in the PCR were 60 Vbeta and 13 Jbeta primers. The assay was immunoSEQ multiplex PCR, and TCRdb's table has in-frame clones only and misses some. The table lists 140,000 to 150,000 clones, around two thirds of them singletons. With respect to this clone: Its cognate antigen is unknown.

Sequencing input: PBMCs. The V and J genes are TRBV5-1 and TRBJ2-2, with unresolved D. This sequence was found in a young woman in good health and CMV-seronegative. In DNA, the CDR3 is TGCGCCAGCAGCTTGACTGGTGTCGGGGAGCTGTTTTTT. It specifies CASSLTGVGELFF.